Listed below are T cell receptor beta chains from one sample, sequenced in a study of shared clonotypes between healthy human individuals. Repertoires were generated with immunoSEQ multiplex PCR, while TCRdb's copy carries only in-frame clones and drops some. The sample holds around 1.4 million clones, 98% seen once. The sequencing input was naive CD4+ T cells sorted from blood. The receptors were gathered from a man younger than 40 in good health. CDR3s include the opening cysteine and the closing phenylalanine or tryptophan. D genes are given only for firm matches.

TRBV2	TRBJ2-1	TRBD2	TGTGCCAGCAGTGGCCCGGGACTAGGGAATGAGCAGTTCTTC	CASSGPGLGNEQFF
TRBV28	TRBJ2-1	TRBD2	TGTGCCAGCAACTTTTTAGATGTTAGCGGGAAGGGAGGGCAGTTCTTC	CASNFLDVSGKGGQFF
TRBV10-3	TRBJ1-5	NA	TGTGCCATCAGTGAGGCGTCAGGGAATCAGCCCCAGCATTTT	CAISEASGNQPQHF
TRBV5-4	TRBJ2-5	NA	TGTGCCAGCAGCCCCCGGCTAGAAGAGACCCAGTACTTC	CASSPRLEETQYF
TRBV5-1	TRBJ1-1	TRBD1	TGCGCCACCTACAGGGGTCCGGGGGCTGAAGCTTTCTTT	CATYRGPGAEAFF
TRBV9	TRBJ2-7	TRBD1	TGTGCCAGCAGCGGGACAGGGTTCTACGAGCAGTACTTC	CASSGTGFYEQYF
TRBV15	TRBJ1-5	NA	TGTGCCACCAGCAGGGACTTCAATCAGCCCCAGCATTTT	CATSRDFNQPQHF
TRBV10-2	TRBJ2-7	TRBD1	TGCGCCAGCAGTGACCTGACAGGGGCCGAGCAGTACTTC	CASSDLTGAEQYF
TRBV5-6	TRBJ2-3	TRBD1	TGTGCCAGCAGCTCCGACAGGGGAACTGATACGCAGTATTTT	CASSSDRGTDTQYF
TRBV5-1	TRBJ2-5	TRBD2	TGCGCCAGCAGCCTTATTAAACTAGCGGGAGCGCAAGAGACCCAGTACTTC	CASSLIKLAGAQETQYF